The source of this TCR beta chain is a study of OX40 agonist ivuxolimab in advanced cancers. The wider study: A male proportion of more than 75% was recorded, with mean age about 54 years and range about 20 to 79.

Sequencing was performed with immunoSEQ multiplex PCR; in TCRdb, only in-frame clones are kept and a portion is missing. The sample holds tens of thousands of clones, 80% seen once. Germline values: CDR1 LGHNA, CDR2 YSLEER. The CDR3 spans 14 residues. Trimming left V 3 bases short and J 5 bases short, with 11 bases between. The TCR originated in an adult with an advanced solid tumor such as melanoma, head and neck, liver or kidney cancer. Sequences were derived from CD4+ or CD8+ T cells sorted from blood, sampled in a trial of the OX40 agonist ivuxolimab. The chain carries TRBV4-3 and TRBJ2-1, with D maybe TRBD1 (6 bases). CDR3 amino acids: CASSQETGHNEQFF. The CDR3 DNA is TGCGCCAGCAGCCAGGAAACAGGGCACAATGAGCAGTTCTTC.